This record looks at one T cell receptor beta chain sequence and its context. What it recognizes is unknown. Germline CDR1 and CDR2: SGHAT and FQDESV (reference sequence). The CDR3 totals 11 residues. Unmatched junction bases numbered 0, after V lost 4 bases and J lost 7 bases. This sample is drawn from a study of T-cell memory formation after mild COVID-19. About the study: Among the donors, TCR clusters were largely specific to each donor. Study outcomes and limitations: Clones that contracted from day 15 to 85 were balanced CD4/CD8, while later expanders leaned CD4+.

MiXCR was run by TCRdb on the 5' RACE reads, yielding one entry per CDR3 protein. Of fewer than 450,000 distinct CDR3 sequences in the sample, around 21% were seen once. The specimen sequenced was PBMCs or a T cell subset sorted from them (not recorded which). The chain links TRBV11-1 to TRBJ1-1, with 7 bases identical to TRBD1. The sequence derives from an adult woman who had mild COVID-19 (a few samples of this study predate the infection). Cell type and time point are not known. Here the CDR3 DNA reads TGTGCCAGCAGCTGGGACAGTGAAGCTTTCTTT. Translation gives CASSWDSEAFF.